This T cell receptor (beta chain) came from a study of blood T cell repertoires in COVID-19. In the study overall: Specimens from acute and convalescent COVID-19 originated in the United States, Italy and Spain. T cells, B-cell-depleted T cells, or PBMCs supplied cDNA or gDNA.

Only in-frame clones appear in the TCRdb table, and some are missing; sequencing was by immunoSEQ multiplex PCR. The sample has under 50,000 clones, about 82% seen once; the top ten hold more than 8%. V was clipped by 4 bases and J by 6 bases; unmatched bases: 4. This CDR3 is built from 14 residues. Germline CDR1 reads KGHDR; CDR2 reads SFDVKD. The gene calls are TRBV24-1 and TRBJ2-2; 7 nucleotides match TRBD1. The sequencing input was peripheral blood. The clonotype originates from a human donor in a cohort sampled during active COVID-19. The CDR3 protein is CATSDGQVAGELFF. In nucleotides, the CDR3 is TGTGCCACCAGTGACGGACAGGTTGCCGGGGAGCTGTTTTTT.